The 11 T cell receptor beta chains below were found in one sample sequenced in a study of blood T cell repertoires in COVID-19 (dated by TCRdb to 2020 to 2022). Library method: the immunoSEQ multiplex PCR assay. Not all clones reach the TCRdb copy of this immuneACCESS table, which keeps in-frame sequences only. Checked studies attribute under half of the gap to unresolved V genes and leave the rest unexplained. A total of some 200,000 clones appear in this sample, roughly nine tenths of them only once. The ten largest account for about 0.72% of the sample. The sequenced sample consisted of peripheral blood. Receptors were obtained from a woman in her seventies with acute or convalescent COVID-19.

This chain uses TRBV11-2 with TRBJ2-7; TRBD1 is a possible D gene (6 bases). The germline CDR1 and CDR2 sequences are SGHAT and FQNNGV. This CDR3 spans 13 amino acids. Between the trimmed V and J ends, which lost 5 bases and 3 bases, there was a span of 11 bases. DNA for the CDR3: TGTGCCAGCAGCCTGAGGACAGACTACGAGCAGTACTTC. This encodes CASSLRTDYEQYF.

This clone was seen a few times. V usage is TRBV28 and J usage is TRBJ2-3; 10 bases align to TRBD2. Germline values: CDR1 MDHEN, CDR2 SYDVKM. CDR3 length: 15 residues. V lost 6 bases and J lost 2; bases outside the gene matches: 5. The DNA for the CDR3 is TGTGCCAGCAGGGATCTAGCGGGGGCCACAGATACGCAGTATTTT. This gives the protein CASRDLAGATDTQYF.

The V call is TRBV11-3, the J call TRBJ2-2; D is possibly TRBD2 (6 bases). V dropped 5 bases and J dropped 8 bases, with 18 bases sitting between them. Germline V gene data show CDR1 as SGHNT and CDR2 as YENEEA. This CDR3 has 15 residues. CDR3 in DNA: TGTGCCAGCAGCCGGGGACTCTCATTAAGTGGGGAGCTGTTTTTT. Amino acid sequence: CASSRGLSLSGELFF.

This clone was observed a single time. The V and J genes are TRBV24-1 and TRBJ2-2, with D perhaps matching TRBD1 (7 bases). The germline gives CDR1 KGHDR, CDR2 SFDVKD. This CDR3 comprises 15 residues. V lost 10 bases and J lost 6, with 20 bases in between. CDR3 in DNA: TGTGCCACTTCTGAGGAGGGGGCTAGGGCCGGGGAGCTGTTTTTT. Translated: CATSEEGARAGELFF.

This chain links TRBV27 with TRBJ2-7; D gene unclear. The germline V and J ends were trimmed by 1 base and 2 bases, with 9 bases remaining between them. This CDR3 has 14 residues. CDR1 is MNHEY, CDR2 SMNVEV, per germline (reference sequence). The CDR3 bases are TGTGCCAGCAGTTTATTCCCAGGTCCCTACGAGCAGTACTTC. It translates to CASSLFPGPYEQYF.

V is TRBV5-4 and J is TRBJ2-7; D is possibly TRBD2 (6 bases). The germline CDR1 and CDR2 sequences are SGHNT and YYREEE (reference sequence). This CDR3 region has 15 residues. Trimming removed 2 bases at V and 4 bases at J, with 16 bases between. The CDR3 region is CASSFSIGTSYEQYF. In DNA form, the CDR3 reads TGTGCCAGCAGCTTTTCCATTGGGACTTCTTACGAGCAGTACTTC. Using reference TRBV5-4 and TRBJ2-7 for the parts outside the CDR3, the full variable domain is ETGVTQSPTHLIKTRGQQVTLRCSSQSGHNTVSWYQQALGQGPQFIFQYYREEENGRGNFPPRFSGLQFPNYSSELNVNALELDDSALYLCASSFSIGTSYEQYFGPGTRLTVT.

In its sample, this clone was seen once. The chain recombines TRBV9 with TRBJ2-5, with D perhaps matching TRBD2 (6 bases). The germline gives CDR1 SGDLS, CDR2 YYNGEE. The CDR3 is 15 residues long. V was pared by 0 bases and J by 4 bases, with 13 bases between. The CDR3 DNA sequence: TGTGCCAGCAGCGTAGATTCAGGGAGGACAGAGACCCAGTACTTC. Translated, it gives CASSVDSGRTETQYF.

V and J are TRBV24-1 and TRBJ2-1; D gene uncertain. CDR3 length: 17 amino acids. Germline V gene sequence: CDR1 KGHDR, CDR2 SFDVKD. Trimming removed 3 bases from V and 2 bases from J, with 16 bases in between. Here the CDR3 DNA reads TGTGCCACCAGTGATCCCTCTCCGGGTCTAACCTACAATGAGCAGTTCTTC. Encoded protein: CATSDPSPGLTYNEQFF.

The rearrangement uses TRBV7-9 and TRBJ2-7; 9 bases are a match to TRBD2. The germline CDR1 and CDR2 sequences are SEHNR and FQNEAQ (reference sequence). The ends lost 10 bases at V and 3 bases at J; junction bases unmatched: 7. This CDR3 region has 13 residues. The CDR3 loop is CAIRRLADYEQYF. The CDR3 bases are TGTGCCATTAGGAGACTAGCGGACTACGAGCAGTACTTC.

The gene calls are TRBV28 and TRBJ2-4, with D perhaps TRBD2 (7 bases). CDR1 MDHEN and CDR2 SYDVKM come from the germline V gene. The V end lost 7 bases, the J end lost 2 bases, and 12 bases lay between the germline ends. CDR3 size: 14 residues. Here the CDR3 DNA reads TGTGCCAGCACCGAGGGGGGGACCAAAAACATTCAGTACTTC. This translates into CASTEGGTKNIQYF.

CDR3 protein: CSVDPRDKNYGYTF. CDR3 nucleotide sequence: TGCAGCGTTGATCCCCGGGACAAGAACTATGGCTACACCTTC. The chain couples TRBV29-1 to TRBJ1-2; a weak D match, TRBD1 (6 bases). Trimming removed 3 bases from V and 2 bases from J, with 13 bases in between. In germline, CDR1 is SQVTM, CDR2 ANQGSEA. The CDR3 consists of 14 residues. Supplemented by reference TRBV29-1 and TRBJ1-2, the full variable domain reads SAVISQKPSRDICQRGTSLTIQCQVDSQVTMMFWYRQQPGQSLTLIATANQGSEATYESGFVIDKFPISRPNLTFSTLTVSNMSPEDSSIYLCSVDPRDKNYGYTFGSGTRLTVV.